This T cell receptor beta chain comes out of a study of spatial heterogeneity in lung cancer. The CDR3 has 15 residues. The germline gives CDR1 SGHRS, CDR2 YFSETQ. Trimming pared 3 bases from V and 7 bases from J, leaving 20 bases between. This clonotype was seen ten or more times. TCRdb re-analysed the 5' RACE reads in MiXCR, keeping a single row per CDR3 protein. The sample has about 120,000 distinct CDR3 sequences, less than 15% seen once. Time point indicated: blood at routine non-recurrence follow-up after resection. Whole RNA was taken from tumor, nontumor lung or frozen PBMC; it was then sequenced unsorted.

This specimen was PBMCs, taken at follow-up. The V and J genes are TRBV5-1 and TRBJ2-7; D tentatively reads TRBD1 or TRBD2 (6 bases each). This clonotype was sampled from a male donor with early-stage non-small cell lung cancer. The CDR3 sequence: CASSSEGGGPVEQYF. The CDR3 DNA is TGCGCCAGCAGCTCTGAGGGGGGCGGTCCGGTGGAGCAGTACTTC. Full variable domain (outside the CDR3, taken from reference TRBV5-1 and TRBJ2-7): KAGVTQTPRYLIKTRGQQVTLSCSPISGHRSVSWYQQTPGQGLQFLFEYFSETQRNKGNFPGRFSGRQFSNSRSEMNVSTLELGDSALYLCASSSEGGGPVEQYFGPGTRLTVT.